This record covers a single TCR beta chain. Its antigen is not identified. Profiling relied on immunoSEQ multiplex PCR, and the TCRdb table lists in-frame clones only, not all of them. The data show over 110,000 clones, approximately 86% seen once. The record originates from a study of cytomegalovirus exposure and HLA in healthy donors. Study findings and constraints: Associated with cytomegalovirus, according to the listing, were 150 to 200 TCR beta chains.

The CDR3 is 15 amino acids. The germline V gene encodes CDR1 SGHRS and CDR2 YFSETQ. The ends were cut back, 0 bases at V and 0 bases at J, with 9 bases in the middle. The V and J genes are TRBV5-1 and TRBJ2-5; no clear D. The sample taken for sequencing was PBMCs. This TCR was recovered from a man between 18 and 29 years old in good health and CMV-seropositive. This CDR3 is CASSLGQANQETQYF. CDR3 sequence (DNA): TGCGCCAGCAGCTTGGGGCAGGCGAACCAAGAGACCCAGTACTTC.